This TCR beta chain was retrieved from a study of blood T cells in healthy people across ages. The CDR3 runs to 16 residues. Germline CDR1 SQVTM, CDR2 ANQGSEA. V was pared by 1 base and J by 5 bases, with 20 bases between. Each sample yielded at least 6.5 million isolated PBMCs. It was with a sample-barcoded 5' primer and a J-beta primer mix that a second PCR of roughly 6 to 11 cycles was run. Via MiXCR, TCRdb re-called the 5' RACE reads, giving one row per CDR3 protein. Of around 800,000 distinct CDR3 sequences in the sample, 25% to 30% were seen once. These same data were also listed under a study on T cells of mothers and their children. As that study records: The analysis detected no persistent microchimeric T cell clones.

Specimen: blood. This sequence was found in a boy younger than 18 in good health. The gene calls are TRBV29-1 and TRBJ2-5, with D perhaps TRBD2 (5 bases). CDR3 in amino acids: CSVEAYDAPRGETQYF. The DNA for the CDR3 is TGCAGCGTTGAAGCCTACGACGCTCCGCGCGGGGAGACCCAGTACTTC. Complete variable domain (other parts from reference TRBV29-1 and TRBJ2-5): SAVISQKPSRDICQRGTSLTIQCQVDSQVTMMFWYRQQPGQSLTLIATANQGSEATYESGFVIDKFPISRPNLTFSTLTVSNMSPEDSSIYLCSVEAYDAPRGETQYFGPGTRLLVL.